Following are 13 T cell receptor beta chains from one sample sequenced in a study of immune heterogeneity within non-small cell lung tumors. At 600 ng per sample, bulk tumor genomic DNA provided the template. Collection of several biopsies per primary tumor, spaced far apart, took place during surgery. Curative surgical treatment was performed in patients who had newly diagnosed, untreated non-small cell lung cancer. TCR beta CDR3 regions came from multiplex PCR with 32 forward V and 13 reverse J primers. TCRdb re-called the multiplex PCR reads with MiXCR, one entry per CDR3 protein. The data hold roughly 23,000 distinct CDR3 sequences, with 27% observed a single time. The sample was lung tumor tissue. These receptor sequences come from a man aged 35 to 55 with non-small cell lung cancer.

With regard to this clonotype: This sequence may be a read error, since a much larger clone differs from it by one base. The rearrangement joins TRBV15 to TRBJ2-3; D is undetermined. The CDR3 covers 14 residues. CDR1 and CDR2 from the germline V gene are LNHNV and YYDKDF (reference sequence). V was shortened by 1 base and J by 4 bases, with 9 bases between the two germline ends. Here the CDR3 DNA reads TGTGCCACCAGCAGAGGTAATTTGTCAGATACGCAGTATTTT. As protein: CATSRGNLSDTQYF. The variable domain in full, with the rest retrieved from reference TRBV15 and TRBJ2-3, is DAMVIQNPRYQVTQFGKPVTLSCSQTLNHNVMYWYQQKSSQAPKLLFHYYDKDFNNEADTPDNFQSRRPNTSFCFLDIRSPGLGDTAMYLCATSRGNLSDTQYFGPGTRLTVL.

This clonotype has a count of ten or more. The chain couples TRBV19 to TRBJ1-2; unclear D gene. With 7 bases removed from V and 6 bases from J, the gap between germline ends came to 15 bases. Germline V gene sequence: CDR1 LNHDA, CDR2 SQIVND (reference sequence). This CDR3 spans 13 amino acids. The CDR3 DNA reads as TGTGCCAGTACACTCCAAAACGGGCATGGCTACACCTTC. Protein product: CASTLQNGHGYTF.

The chain is built from TRBV5-1 and TRBJ2-5, with 9 nucleotides matching TRBD2. Germline V lookup: CDR1 SGHRS, CDR2 YFSETQ. This CDR3 has 17 residues. The junction had 8 bases not matched to a gene; V was cut back by 2 bases and J by 0 bases. Here the CDR3 reads CASSLNPSGINQETQYF. DNA of the CDR3: TGCGCCAGCAGCTTAAACCCTAGCGGGATCAACCAAGAGACCCAGTACTTC.

This clonotype was seen repeatedly, ten times or more. This rearrangement joins TRBV19 to TRBJ2-7; D remains unclear. Trimming shortened V by 3 bases and J by 6 bases, and 9 bases separated the two germline ends. Germline V gene sequence: CDR1 LNHDA, CDR2 SQIVND (reference sequence). The CDR3 length is 12 residues. The CDR3 protein is CASSMGIGEQYF. The CDR3 DNA is TGTGCCAGTAGTATGGGGATCGGCGAGCAGTACTTC.

This clonotype showed up just a few times. This chain joins TRBV11-2 and TRBJ2-7, with D tentatively TRBD1 (6 bases). The CDR3 sequence is 14 residues long. Trimming removed 3 bases at V and 7 bases at J, with 16 bases between. CDR1 SGHAT and CDR2 FQNNGV come from the germline V gene. The CDR3 DNA reads TGTGCCAGCAGCTTTCCGGGGACATTGCTGGAGCAGTACTTC. Translation: CASSFPGTLLEQYF.

This clonotype was seen ten or more times. V and J are TRBV25-1 and TRBJ1-2; D is perhaps TRBD1 (6 bases). The V end was cut by 1 base, the J end by 4 bases, with 13 bases between. The CDR3 has 15 residues. The germline V gene encodes CDR1 MGHDK and CDR2 SYGVNS. CDR3 sequence: CASSEFGGGSYGYTF. CDR3 nucleotides: TGTGCCAGCAGTGAATTTGGAGGGGGAAGCTATGGCTACACCTTC.

This chain links TRBV6-2 or TRBV6-3 with TRBJ1-5, with 7 bases lining up with TRBD1. Germline trimming cut 6 bases from V and 6 bases from J; bases unmatched to any gene: 2. The germline CDR1 and CDR2 sequences are MNHEY and SVGEGT. This CDR3 has 12 residues. As DNA, the CDR3 is TGTGCCAGCAGCGGGACAGTTCAGCCCCAGCATTTT. The encoded protein is CASSGTVQPQHF.

This clonotype is labeled as medium-sized. V gene TRBV25-1 combines with J gene TRBJ2-1; no firm D call. Looked up from germline, CDR1 is MGHDK and CDR2 is SYGVNS. V lost 0 bases and J lost 9, with 21 bases in between. CDR3 length equals 17 residues. The CDR3 sequence is CASSEYMAPRVIGEQFF. CDR3 sequence (DNA): TGTGCCAGCAGTGAATATATGGCCCCTCGTGTCATAGGTGAGCAGTTCTTC. Together with reference TRBV25-1 and TRBJ2-1, the CDR3 gives the full variable domain: EADIYQTPRYLVIGTGKKITLECSQTMGHDKMYWYQQDPGMELHLIHYSYGVNSTEKGDLSSESTVSRIRTEHFPLTLESARPSHTSQYLCASSEYMAPRVIGEQFFGPGTRLTVL.

This clonotype ranks as medium-sized. The V gene is TRBV7-8, the J gene TRBJ2-7, with TRBD2 identical over 10 bases. This CDR3 contains 15 residues. CDR1 and CDR2 from the germline V gene are SGHVS and FQNEAQ. The trim removed 4 bases at V and 2 bases at J, leaving 5 bases unmatched. DNA for the CDR3: TGTGCCAGCAGCTCTGGACTAGCGGTGACCTACGAGCAGTACTTC. Translated: CASSSGLAVTYEQYF.

As regards this clonotype: This may come from a read error, since a much larger clone is one base off. This chain joins TRBV20-1 and TRBJ2-7; 9 bases align to TRBD2. V gave up 7 bases and J gave up 5 bases; unmatched junction bases: 9. Germline V gene data show CDR1 as DFQATT and CDR2 as SNEGSKA (reference sequence). The CDR3 runs to 13 residues. The CDR3 loop reads CSVIAGARDEQYF. CDR3 in DNA: TGCAGTGTAATAGCGGGGGCGAGAGACGAGCAGTACTTC.

This clonotype was counted many times. This rearrangement joins TRBV6-2 or TRBV6-3 to TRBJ2-5, with TRBD2 matching over 7 bases. There are 16 residues in the CDR3. Germline-derived CDR1 and CDR2 are MNHEY and SVGEGT. The V and J ends lost 4 bases and 2 bases, in that order; junction bases with no gene match: 10. CDR3 loop: CASSWASGNIQETQYF. The CDR3 region has the DNA TGTGCCAGCAGTTGGGCTAGCGGCAATATACAAGAGACCCAGTACTTC.

In this sample, this clonotype turned up a few times. The V call is TRBV5-4, the J call TRBJ2-1; the match to TRBD2 covers 9 bases. Unmatched junction bases numbered 14, after V lost 0 bases and J lost 10 bases. The CDR3 is 17 amino acids. CDR1 SGHNT and CDR2 YYREEE come from the germline V gene (reference sequence). In DNA form, the CDR3 reads TGTGCCAGCAGCTTGGGGGGCGGCGGGAGGGCCATCTGGGAGCAGTTCTTC. This codes for CASSLGGGGRAIWEQFF. Filled out from reference TRBV5-4 and TRBJ2-1, the complete variable domain reads ETGVTQSPTHLIKTRGQQVTLRCSSQSGHNTVSWYQQALGQGPQFIFQYYREEENGRGNFPPRFSGLQFPNYSSELNVNALELDDSALYLCASSLGGGGRAIWEQFFGPGTRLTVL.

A few counts support this clonotype. The chain is built from TRBV4-1 and TRBJ2-1; 8 positions match TRBD1. With V trimmed by 5 bases and J by 4 bases, 7 bases remained unmatched. The CDR3 consists of 15 residues. The germline gives CDR1 MGHRA, CDR2 YSYEKL. This CDR3 reads CASSKTGGDYNEQFF. For the CDR3, the DNA is TGCGCCAGCAGCAAAACAGGGGGAGATTACAATGAGCAGTTCTTC.